This entry concerns a single T cell receptor (beta chain). The antigen remains unidentified. The sample originates from a study of T cell clonotyping in hematopoietic cell transplantation. Overall study results and limits: Pathologically expanded recipient clonotypes increased progressively from day 30 to day 180 as diversity fell.

The time point was: recipient sample about 28 days before transplant, after cytoreduction. Assay used: immunoSEQ multiplex PCR; TCRdb lists only in-frame clones, some missing. The sample has tens of thousands of clones; 90% to 96% are singletons. The receptor comes from a woman aged 45 to 65 with acute myeloid leukemia. Some clones in this sample may be carry-over from other donors' samples. Here the sequenced sample was peripheral blood mononuclear cells, taken before stem cell transplant.

This CDR3 is CASSTTAAGYGYTF. The DNA for the CDR3 is TGTGCCAGCAGCACGACAGCGGCAGGCTATGGCTACACCTTC. The V and J genes are TRBV7-2 and TRBJ1-2; the D gene is possibly TRBD1 (5 bases). The germline V gene encodes CDR1 SGHTA and CDR2 FQGNSA. The CDR3 is 14 residues long. Trimming stripped 5 bases from V and 4 bases from J, with 14 bases between.